Below, 30 T cell receptor beta chains from the same sample are listed, as sequenced in a study of blood T cell repertoires in COVID-19. Sequencing was performed with immunoSEQ multiplex PCR; in TCRdb, only in-frame clones are kept and a portion is missing. The sample records 200,000 to 250,000 clones, 70% to 90% being singletons. The sequenced sample was peripheral blood. These receptors all stem from a woman in her 40s with acute or convalescent COVID-19.

This clone rates as medium-sized (0.01 to 0.1%). The chain combines TRBV25-1 with TRBJ1-1; D perhaps matches TRBD1 (5 bases). Germline assignment: CDR1 MGHDK and CDR2 SYGVNS. The CDR3 extends over 12 amino acids. Trimming pared 5 bases from V and 11 bases from J, leaving 15 bases between. CDR3 coding DNA: TGTGCCAGCAGTCCGCAGGGTTCTCCTGCTTTCTTT. Translated: CASSPQGSPAFF.

The V and J genes are TRBV5-6 and TRBJ1-2; 7 bases map to TRBD1. The CDR3 has 16 amino acids. V lost 4 bases and J lost 4; bases outside the gene matches: 13. CDR1 is SGHDT and CDR2 is YYEEEE in the germline V gene. The CDR3 is CASSDSGTVSFYGYTF. DNA for the CDR3: TGTGCCAGCAGCGACTCCGGGACAGTTTCTTTCTATGGCTACACCTTC.

This chain joins TRBV19 and TRBJ1-1; TRBD1 agrees at 10 bases. The germline gives CDR1 LNHDA, CDR2 SQIVND (reference sequence). The J segment lost 6 bases and the V segment lost 3 bases, leaving 4 bases of the junction unmatched. The CDR3 loop spans 14 amino acids. CDR3 amino acids: CASSIWDRGSEAFF. CDR3 nucleotide sequence: TGTGCCAGTAGTATTTGGGACAGGGGATCTGAAGCTTTCTTT.

V usage is TRBV4-1 and J usage is TRBJ1-5, with 9 bases aligning to TRBD1. Losses at the gene ends were 6 bases for V and 4 bases for J; bases not matched to a gene: 10. From germline, CDR1 is MGHRA and CDR2 YSYEKL. The CDR3 covers 16 residues. The DNA for the CDR3 is TGCGCCAGCAGAGGCCTTGCTGGGACAGGGAATCAGCCCCAGCATTTT. Its protein is CASRGLAGTGNQPQHF.

This clone has only a few counts. The chain joins TRBV18 to TRBJ2-7, with 7 bases lining up with TRBD1. Per germline, CDR1 KGHSH and CDR2 LQKENI. The CDR3 is 16 amino acids. With 0 bases clipped from V and 2 bases from J, the junction kept 7 bases outside the gene matches. The CDR3 DNA reads as TGTGCCAGCTCACCACCGAAGGGGGCCGGGGCCTACGAGCAGTACGTC. Translated: CASSPPKGAGAYEQYV.

V gene TRBV6-6 combines with J gene TRBJ2-7; D perhaps matches TRBD2 (6 bases). Trimming pared 2 bases from V and 6 bases from J, leaving 8 bases between. Germline CDR1 and CDR2: MNHNY and SVGAGI (reference sequence). The CDR3 has 12 residues. The CDR3 protein is CASSYEGGEQYV. For the CDR3, the DNA is TGTGCCAGCAGTTACGAGGGAGGCGAGCAGTACGTC.

V and J are TRBV24-1 and TRBJ2-1, with 10 nucleotides matching TRBD1. The CDR3 runs to 16 residues. J lost 7 bases, V lost 3 bases, and 8 bases had no gene match. CDR1 KGHDR and CDR2 SFDVKD come from the germline V gene. As DNA, the CDR3 is TGTGCCACCAGTGATGGACGGTGGGACAGGGGTAATGAGCAGTTCTTC. It codes for CATSDGRWDRGNEQFF.

This sequence joins TRBV4-1 and TRBJ1-5; TRBD1 matches 8 bases. V lost 2 bases, J lost 4 bases, and 13 bases stayed unmatched. CDR3 length equals 18 residues. The V gene's germline CDR1 is MGHRA and CDR2 YSYEKL. CDR3 in DNA: TGCGCCAGCAGCCAACACGCTATTCAGGGGGCAGGGAATCAGCCCCAGCATTTT. It translates to CASSQHAIQGAGNQPQHF.

This clone was observed a single time. V is TRBV9 and J is TRBJ2-5, with D tentatively TRBD1 (5 bases). Trimming took off 7 bases at V and 1 base at J, with 17 bases between the two ends. Germline V CDR1 and CDR2: SGDLS, YYNGEE. This CDR3 comprises 15 residues. The CDR3 protein is CASSPKRGFQETQYF. The CDR3 DNA reads TGTGCCAGCTCCCCCAAAAGGGGATTCCAAGAGACCCAGTACTTC.

The genes are TRBV30 and TRBJ2-1; perhaps TRBD2 as D (6 bases). The CDR3 is 14 amino acids. Germline lookup yields CDR1 GTSNPN and CDR2 SVGIG (reference sequence). With 2 bases removed from V and 8 bases from J, the gap between germline ends came to 16 bases. CDR3 sequence reads: CAWSILRRGDEQFF. The CDR3 DNA sequence: TGTGCCTGGAGTATCCTTCGGCGGGGCGATGAGCAGTTCTTC. The whole variable domain, filled in from reference TRBV30 and TRBJ2-1, reads SQTIHQWPATLVQPVGSPLSLECTVEGTSNPNLYWYRQAAGRGLQLLFYSVGIGQISSEVPQNLSASRPQDRQFILSSKKLLLSDSGFYLCAWSILRRGDEQFFGPGTRLTVL.

This sequence joins TRBV21-1 and TRBJ2-3; the D call in the table, TRBD2, was not verified against the DNA. TRBV21-1 is a known pseudogene. The CDR3 contains 18 residues. The CDR3 protein is CASRPRGGWGFCTDTQYF. CDR3 nucleotides: TGTGCCAGCAGGCCAAGGGGGGGCTGGGGTTTTTGCACAGATACGCAGTATTTT.

The chain joins TRBV5-4 to TRBJ2-1; TRBD1 aligns across 7 bases. This CDR3 contains 16 residues. Germline V gene lookup returns CDR1 SGHNT and CDR2 YYREEE (reference sequence). The J segment lost 0 bases and the V segment lost 4 bases, leaving 7 bases of the junction unmatched. This CDR3 is CASSRDRASSYNEQFF. The CDR3 DNA reads TGTGCCAGCAGCCGAGACAGGGCTAGCTCCTACAATGAGCAGTTCTTC.

The rearrangement joins TRBV10-2 to TRBJ1-5, with 11 bases identical to TRBD1. After removal of 6 bases from V and 7 bases from J, the junction contained 8 bases not matched to a gene. Germline lookup yields CDR1 WSHSY and CDR2 SAAADI. The CDR3 contains 15 residues. CDR3 residues: CASRPGQGVDQPQHF. In DNA form, the CDR3 reads TGCGCCAGCAGACCGGGACAGGGGGTGGACCAGCCCCAGCATTTT.

The rearrangement uses TRBV11-1 and TRBJ2-7; no clear D. CDR1 SGHAT and CDR2 FQDESV come from the germline V gene (reference sequence). The CDR3 is made up of 13 amino acids. The V gene lost 1 base and the J gene lost 7 bases, with 11 bases spanning the gap. DNA for the CDR3: TGTGCCAGCAGCTTAGAAGTCTCACAGGAGCAGTACGTC. It yields the protein CASSLEVSQEQYV.

The V and J genes are TRBV11-2 and TRBJ1-1, with a tentative D call TRBD1 (6 bases). The CDR3 is made up of 15 amino acids. Germline CDR1 and CDR2: SGHAT and FQNNGV. V lost 1 base to trimming and J lost 5 bases, with 14 bases between them. The CDR3 reads CASSLVGQGITEAFF. As DNA, the CDR3 is TGTGCCAGCAGCTTAGTTGGCCAGGGGATAACTGAAGCTTTCTTT.

The chain is built from TRBV15 and TRBJ1-4; D might be TRBD1 (6 bases). V shed 5 bases and J shed 6 bases, with 16 bases lying between them. CDR1 is LNHNV, CDR2 YYDKDF, per germline (reference sequence). CDR3 length: 15 residues. CDR3 residues: CATSPGVLGDEKLFF. CDR3 bases: TGTGCCACCAGCCCAGGGGTCTTGGGGGATGAAAAACTGTTTTTT.

The J gene is TRBJ2-5, the V gene TRBV5-4, with 13 bases lining up with TRBD2. The CDR3 spans 16 residues. The germline V gene has CDR1 SGHNT and CDR2 YYREEE (reference sequence). Trimming cost V 4 bases and J 4 bases; bases outside gene matches: 7. The CDR3 loop reads CASSLGLAGVSETQYF. CDR3 coding DNA: TGTGCCAGCAGCCTAGGACTAGCGGGGGTATCAGAGACCCAGTACTTC.

The CDR3 bases are TGCGCCAGCAGCTTGGAGGGACAGACTAATTCACCCCTCCACTTT. Protein product: CASSLEGQTNSPLHF. The chain couples TRBV5-1 to TRBJ1-6; the match to TRBD1 covers 7 bases. The trim removed 0 bases at V and 6 bases at J, leaving 3 bases unmatched. The CDR3 consists of 15 residues. CDR1 and CDR2 (germline): SGHRS, YFSETQ.

The gene calls are TRBV9 and TRBJ1-2, with D possibly TRBD1 on 6 matching bases. This CDR3 spans 19 amino acids. The germline gives CDR1 SGDLS, CDR2 YYNGEE. V shed 3 bases and J shed 4 bases, with 28 bases lying between them. The CDR3 is CASSAAGSNRVRGAYGYTF. The CDR3 nucleotides read TGTGCCAGCAGCGCAGCAGGTTCCAACAGGGTCCGGGGGGCCTATGGCTACACCTTC. Full variable domain (missing parts from reference TRBV9 and TRBJ1-2): DSGVTQTPKHLITATGQRVTLRCSPRSGDLSVYWYQQSLDQGLQFLIQYYNGEERAKGNILERFSAQQFPDLHSELNLSSLELGDSALYFCASSAAGSNRVRGAYGYTFGSGTRLTVV.

The chain recombines TRBV10-2 with TRBJ2-3, with a tentative D call TRBD2 (6 bases). The CDR3 covers 16 residues. The V end lost 4 bases, the J end lost 2 bases, and 16 bases lay between the germline ends. Germline V gene data show CDR1 as WSHSY and CDR2 as SAAADI. This CDR3 reads CASSAPPGEHTDTQYF. CDR3 bases: TGCGCCAGCAGTGCACCTCCGGGGGAACACACAGATACGCAGTATTTT.

The chain is built from TRBV3-1 (or the pseudogene TRBV3-2) and TRBJ1-3; the match to TRBD1 covers 10 bases. Germline V gene sequence: CDR1 LGHDT, CDR2 YNNKEL (reference sequence). Trimming cost V 2 bases and J 3 bases; bases outside gene matches: 13. The CDR3 runs 19 residues. The chain's CDR3 is CASSQRRSGGQGVGNTIYF. CDR3 DNA: TGTGCCAGCAGCCAAAGAAGGAGTGGTGGACAGGGGGTTGGAAACACCATATATTTT.

The chain employs TRBV18 and TRBJ2-2; a weak D match, TRBD1 (6 bases). Trimming shortened V by 1 base and J by 3 bases, and 9 bases separated the two germline ends. The CDR3 consists of 15 residues. CDR1 KGHSH and CDR2 LQKENI come from the germline V gene. CDR3 sequence: CASSPRSGDTGELFF. CDR3 coding DNA: TGTGCCAGCTCACCACGTTCAGGGGACACCGGGGAGCTGTTTTTT.

This clone occurred a few times. The chain employs TRBV7-3 and TRBJ1-1, with D perhaps matching TRBD1 (5 bases). The CDR3 covers 15 residues. V was cut by 5 bases and J by 1 base, with 14 bases left in between. CDR1 is SGHTA, CDR2 FQGTGA, per germline. CDR3 residues: CASSAHRIPNTEAFF. In DNA, the CDR3 is TGTGCCAGCAGCGCCCACAGGATCCCGAACACTGAAGCTTTCTTT.

The rearrangement uses TRBV28 and TRBJ2-5; tentative D call: TRBD2 (6 bases). Trimming cost V 2 bases and J 4 bases, with 8 bases left between them. CDR1 and CDR2 (germline): MDHEN, SYDVKM. This CDR3 contains 13 residues. The DNA of the CDR3 is TGTGCCAGCAGTTTAGGGACTTTAGAGACCCAGTACTTC. Its translation: CASSLGTLETQYF.

This chain joins TRBV5-1 and TRBJ1-1, with 7 bases lining up with TRBD1. J lost 0 bases, V lost 5 bases, and 4 bases had no gene match. From germline, CDR1 is SGHRS and CDR2 YFSETQ. The CDR3 loop spans 14 amino acids. The CDR3 sequence is CASRPGQLNTEAFF. Written as DNA, the CDR3 is TGCGCCAGCAGGCCGGGACAGTTGAACACTGAAGCTTTCTTT.

The rearrangement links TRBV29-1 to TRBJ1-3; 7 bases are a match to TRBD1. The trim removed 6 bases at V and 0 bases at J, leaving 11 bases unmatched. Germline V CDR1 and CDR2: SQVTM, ANQGSEA. CDR3 length equals 16 residues. DNA of the CDR3: TGCAGCGTCTCAGAACCGGGACAGAGCTCTGGAAACACCATATATTTT. It translates to CSVSEPGQSSGNTIYF. The full variable domain, in which reference TRBV29-1 and TRBJ1-3 provide the parts outside the CDR3, is SAVISQKPSRDICQRGTSLTIQCQVDSQVTMMFWYRQQPGQSLTLIATANQGSEATYESGFVIDKFPISRPNLTFSTLTVSNMSPEDSSIYLCSVSEPGQSSGNTIYFGEGSWLTVV.

The CDR3 spells CASSLTSGGNQPQHF. DNA for the CDR3: TGCGCCAGCAGCTTGACCTCAGGGGGCAATCAGCCCCAGCATTTT. The J gene is TRBJ1-5, the V gene TRBV5-1; tentatively, D is TRBD1 (6 bases). The V end was cut by 1 base, the J end by 2 bases, with 10 bases between. This CDR3 contains 15 residues. Germline V lookup: CDR1 SGHRS, CDR2 YFSETQ.

The chain links TRBV3-1 (or the pseudogene TRBV3-2) to TRBJ2-5; D perhaps matches TRBD2 (6 bases). This CDR3 is built from 15 residues. Looked up from germline, CDR1 is LGHDT and CDR2 is YNNKEL (reference sequence). V was cut by 1 base and J by 5 bases, with 14 bases left in between. CDR3 in DNA: TGTGCCAGCAGCCAAGGGGGACTCCGCGGGGAGACCCAGTACTTC. Translating it yields CASSQGGLRGETQYF.

This chain uses TRBV5-1 with TRBJ2-1, with 13 bases identical to TRBD2. The trim removed 3 bases at V and 5 bases at J, leaving 8 bases unmatched. Germline V lookup: CDR1 SGHRS, CDR2 YFSETQ. There are 17 residues in the CDR3. CDR3 sequence reads: CASSYGLAGAVNNEQFF. CDR3 sequence (DNA): TGCGCCAGCAGCTATGGACTAGCGGGGGCGGTGAACAATGAGCAGTTCTTC.

The chain couples TRBV6-5 to TRBJ2-7, with D tentatively TRBD2 (6 bases). Germline V gene sequence: CDR1 MNHEY, CDR2 SVGAGI. The CDR3 covers 13 residues. With 8 bases removed from V and 2 bases from J, the gap between germline ends came to 13 bases. CDR3 coding DNA: TGTGCCAGCGGCGGGACCGCCGCCTACGAGCAGTACGTC. Its translation is CASGGTAAYEQYV.